This T cell receptor (beta chain) was recorded in a study of shared clonotypes between healthy human individuals. Whole-study findings and limits: Blood was the sole source, and tissue repertoires probably differ. About 5.2% was the fraction of naive CD4 clonotypes found shared across four donors.

About this clone: What it binds is unknown.

V lost 5 bases, J lost 0 bases, and 17 bases stayed unmatched. The germline gives CDR1 SGHVS, CDR2 FQNEAQ. The CDR3 covers 19 residues. The repertoire was sequenced with immunoSEQ multiplex PCR; TCRdb's copy has only in-frame clones and lacks some. This table holds approximately 2,300,000 clones, approximately 90% found once. The clonotype originates from a man younger than 35 in good health. Some clones in this sample may be carry-over from other donors' samples. The V call is TRBV7-8, the J call TRBJ2-7; 9 bases line up with TRBD2. The sample taken for sequencing was naive CD4+ T cells from PBMCs. Subset here: CD45RA+ positively selected. The CDR3 region has the DNA TGTGCCAGCAGCCCACCCCGGGGTAGCGGGAGCCATATCTCCTACGAGCAGTACTTC. This encodes CASSPPRGSGSHISYEQYF. Full variable domain (remainder filled in from reference TRBV7-8 and TRBJ2-7): GAGVSQSPRYKVAKRGQDVALRCDPISGHVSLFWYQQALGQGPEFLTYFQNEAQLDKSGLPSDRFFAERPEGSVSTLKIQRTQQEDSAVYLCASSPPRGSGSHISYEQYFGPGTRLTVT.